The source of this T cell receptor (beta chain) is a study of T cells in Graves' hyperthyroidism and ophthalmopathy. RNA transcripts yielded amplified TCR beta CDR3 regions. The HTBI set primed first-round TCR CDR3 RT-PCR. Each CDR3 protein is one row after TCRdb ran MiXCR on the multiplex PCR reads. The sample has roughly 500,000 distinct CDR3 sequences; around 50% are singletons. This clonotype was recorded at least ten times. Its antigen is as yet unknown. Study-wide points: Researchers found most expanded thyroid clonotypes above 0.001 in blood as well. A median about 6.5 months before onset, the model predicted ophthalmopathy.

CDR3 length: 15 amino acids. The germline gives CDR1 MGHDK, CDR2 SYGVNS. Trimming at V came to 6 bases and at J to 4 bases, leaving 6 bases not matched to a gene. Pregnant or lactating patients were excluded, as were those with uncontrolled infection or other autoimmune disease. V is TRBV25-1 and J is TRBJ2-6; TRBD2 aligns across 7 bases. Material: peripheral blood or thyroid tissue (not recorded which). This clonotype was sampled from an adult woman with Graves' disease, either hyperthyroidism or ophthalmopathy (not recorded which). The chain's CDR3 is CASSPGLDGANVLTF. The DNA for the CDR3 is TGTGCCAGCAGCCCAGGACTAGACGGGGCCAACGTCCTGACTTTC.